The 31 T cell receptor beta chains presented below share a single source sample, sequenced in a study of lymphopenia after photon versus proton radiotherapy. The repertoire was sequenced with immunoSEQ multiplex PCR; TCRdb's copy has only in-frame clones and lacks some. The table lists some 76,000 clones, just under 95% of them singletons. The sample here was peripheral blood, taken from a patient treated with photon-based radiotherapy. Every receptor here comes from a woman aged 40 to 50 with cholangiocarcinoma.

This clone was observed once. This chain uses TRBV19 with TRBJ1-1; D not resolved. The V end lost 7 bases, the J end lost 5 bases, and 14 bases lay between the germline ends. Per germline, CDR1 LNHDA and CDR2 SQIVND (reference sequence). This CDR3 contains 13 residues. CDR3 bases: TGTGCCAGTACCCAGTCCCATCGTACTGAAGCTTTCTTT. This encodes CASTQSHRTEAFF.

J is TRBJ1-1 and V is TRBV5-1; D is ambiguous. Germline lookup yields CDR1 SGHRS and CDR2 YFSETQ. With 7 bases removed from V and 4 bases from J, the gap between germline ends came to 8 bases. This CDR3 comprises 11 residues. CDR3 sequence reads: CASQEGTEAFF. The CDR3 coding sequence is TGCGCCAGCCAGGAGGGCACTGAAGCTTTCTTT. The full variable domain, with the rest looked up from reference TRBV5-1 and TRBJ1-1, is KAGVTQTPRYLIKTRGQQVTLSCSPISGHRSVSWYQQTPGQGLQFLFEYFSETQRNKGNFPGRFSGRQFSNSRSEMNVSTLELGDSALYLCASQEGTEAFFGQGTRLTVV.

This chain joins TRBV11-2 and TRBJ2-2; D gene uncertain. Trimming shortened V by 3 bases and J by 0 bases, and 8 bases separated the two germline ends. Germline V lookup: CDR1 SGHAT, CDR2 FQNNGV. The CDR3 has 15 amino acids. The chain's CDR3 is CASSFSVANTGELFF. The DNA of the CDR3 is TGTGCCAGCAGCTTCTCGGTGGCGAACACCGGGGAGCTGTTTTTT. Full variable domain (missing parts from reference TRBV11-2 and TRBJ2-2): EAGVAQSPRYKIIEKRQSVAFWCNPISGHATLYWYQQILGQGPKLLIQFQNNGVVDDSQLPKDRFSAERLKGVDSTLKIQPAKLEDSAVYLCASSFSVANTGELFFGEGSRLTVL.

Points on this clone: Distinct nucleotide sequences in the sample also encode this CDR3. This rearrangement joins TRBV5-1 to TRBJ1-2; 8 bases are shared with TRBD1. Germline assignment: CDR1 SGHRS and CDR2 YFSETQ. This CDR3 has 13 residues. Trimming at V came to 4 bases and at J to 6 bases, leaving 5 bases not matched to a gene. CDR3 sequence reads: CASSLTGGDGYTF. CDR3 coding DNA: TGCGCCAGCAGCCTTACAGGGGGTGATGGCTACACCTTC.

The chain uses TRBV7-2 and TRBJ2-5, with 10 bases fitting TRBD2. This CDR3 has 16 amino acids. Trimming cost V 6 bases and J 3 bases; bases outside gene matches: 10. From germline, CDR1 is SGHTA and CDR2 FQGNSA. The CDR3 bases are TGTGCCAGCAGTTTTCCGGGACTAGCGAGGAAAGAGACCCAGTACTTC. It encodes CASSFPGLARKETQYF.

This clone was seen once. The chain couples TRBV4-2 to TRBJ2-1; 15 bases map to TRBD2. J lost 6 bases, V lost 1 base, and 7 bases had no gene match. The length of the CDR3 is 18 residues. Germline V gene sequence: CDR1 LGHNA, CDR2 YNFKEQ. The CDR3: CASSQVGTSGGQGNEQFF. CDR3 DNA sequence: TGTGCCAGCAGCCAAGTGGGGACTAGCGGGGGGCAGGGCAATGAGCAGTTCTTC.

The rearrangement links TRBV7-9 to TRBJ2-2, with D tentatively TRBD2 (5 bases). Looked up from germline, CDR1 is SEHNR and CDR2 is FQNEAQ (reference sequence). V lost 0 bases and J 6 bases, leaving 14 bases between the germline ends. This CDR3 has 16 residues. The CDR3 loop is CASSLAGVAGAGELFF. The CDR3, as DNA: TGTGCCAGCAGCTTAGCGGGAGTAGCAGGAGCCGGGGAGCTGTTTTTT.

The J gene is TRBJ1-1, the V gene TRBV2; D is ambiguous. CDR1 and CDR2 (germline): SNHLY, FYNNEI. The V and J ends lost 3 bases and 1 base respectively, with 3 bases between them. The CDR3 length is 12 residues. The chain's CDR3 is CASSEGNTEAFF. Written as DNA, the CDR3 is TGTGCCAGCAGTGAGGGGAACACTGAAGCTTTCTTT.

The chain joins TRBV9 to TRBJ1-2; TRBD1 might be the D (5 bases). Deletions cut 1 base from V and 8 bases from J, with 12 bases between. The length of the CDR3 is 13 residues. Germline V lookup: CDR1 SGDLS, CDR2 YYNGEE. As DNA, the CDR3 is TGTGCCAGCAGCGTACTCGCTGACAGAGGCTACACCTTC. Encoded protein: CASSVLADRGYTF.

The chain uses TRBV15 and TRBJ1-3, with 7 positions matching TRBD1. After removal of 6 bases from V and 2 bases from J, the junction contained 7 bases not matched to a gene. Germline lookup yields CDR1 LNHNV and CDR2 YYDKDF (reference sequence). The CDR3 sequence is 15 residues long. This CDR3 reads CATRLDRAPGNTIYF. The CDR3 DNA reads TGTGCCACCAGACTTGACAGGGCCCCTGGAAACACCATATATTTT.

The chain joins TRBV13 to TRBJ2-3; 7 nucleotides align to TRBD1. The CDR3 has 14 residues. The V gene's germline CDR1 is PRHDT and CDR2 FYEKMQ (reference sequence). V lost 4 bases, J lost 0 bases, and 1 base stayed unmatched. The CDR3 loop is CASSSGQSTDTQYF. The CDR3, as DNA: TGTGCCAGCAGCTCGGGACAGAGCACAGATACGCAGTATTTT.

This clone was detected only a few times. The V gene is TRBV2, the J gene TRBJ1-6; 7 nucleotides agree with TRBD1. CDR1 SNHLY and CDR2 FYNNEI come from the germline V gene. CDR3 length: 15 amino acids. V gave up 4 bases and J gave up 10 bases; unmatched junction bases: 10. The chain's CDR3 is CASSARQGPGSPLHF. The CDR3 coding sequence is TGTGCCAGCAGTGCCAGACAGGGTCCCGGATCACCCCTCCACTTT. Looking up the rest from reference TRBV2 and TRBJ1-6 gives the full variable domain: EPEVTQTPSHQVTQMGQEVILRCVPISNHLYFYWYRQILGQKVEFLVSFYNNEISEKSEIFDDQFSVERPDGSNFTLKIRSTKLEDSAMYFCASSARQGPGSPLHFGNGTRLTVT.

The chain employs TRBV5-1 and TRBJ2-7; TRBD1 agrees at 7 bases. This CDR3 region has 13 residues. V was pared by 4 bases and J by 3 bases, with 4 bases of the junction left unmatched. Germline CDR1 is SGHRS and CDR2 is YFSETQ. CDR3 loop: CASSGDSLYEQYF. CDR3 coding DNA: TGCGCCAGCAGCGGGGACAGTCTCTACGAGCAGTACTTC.

The V and J genes are TRBV5-1 and TRBJ2-7, with TRBD1 matching 8 bases. This CDR3 region has 15 residues. Trimming took 4 bases from V and 7 from J; bases not matched to a gene: 13. Germline CDR1 reads SGHRS; CDR2 reads YFSETQ. The CDR3 DNA is TGCGCCAGCAGCACCAACCCCGGGACAGGTGAGGAGCAGTACTTC. It yields the protein CASSTNPGTGEEQYF. Looking up the rest from reference TRBV5-1 and TRBJ2-7 gives the full variable domain: KAGVTQTPRYLIKTRGQQVTLSCSPISGHRSVSWYQQTPGQGLQFLFEYFSETQRNKGNFPGRFSGRQFSNSRSEMNVSTLELGDSALYLCASSTNPGTGEEQYFGPGTRLTVT.

The chain joins TRBV10-1 to TRBJ2-7; TRBD1 agrees at 10 bases. Germline V lookup: CDR1 WNHNN, CDR2 SYGVQD (reference sequence). V lost 5 bases, J lost 0 bases, and 4 bases stayed unmatched. The CDR3 loop spans 15 amino acids. CDR3 DNA: TGCGCCAGCAGTAATTGGACAGGGGGCTCCTACGAGCAGTACTTC. It specifies CASSNWTGGSYEQYF.

This sequence joins TRBV9 and TRBJ2-2; the match to TRBD2 covers 11 bases. CDR3 length: 19 residues. V shed 1 base, J shed 0 bases, and the junction held 8 bases outside the gene matches. CDR1 and CDR2 (germline): SGDLS, YYNGEE. The CDR3 nucleotides are TGTGCCAGCAGCGTATTATCTAGCGGGAGGTTCGCGAACACCGGGGAGCTGTTTTTT. Translated, it gives CASSVLSSGRFANTGELFF.

The chain employs TRBV14 and TRBJ1-4; D is unresolved. Germline CDR1 SGHDN, CDR2 FVKESK. V was cut by 4 bases and J by 5 bases, with 20 bases left in between. The CDR3 length is 17 residues. The CDR3 DNA reads as TGTGCCAGCAGCCGAAGCGAGTTCATGGAACGGAATGAAAAACTGTTTTTT. Protein: CASSRSEFMERNEKLFF.

This chain joins TRBV9 and TRBJ2-1, with 10 positions matching TRBD2. The CDR3 is 17 amino acids. The V and J ends lost 3 bases and 8 bases, in that order; junction bases with no gene match: 14. CDR1 SGDLS and CDR2 YYNGEE come from the germline V gene. The CDR3 loop reads CASSAPLKAGGPDEQFF. The CDR3 DNA reads TGTGCCAGCAGCGCACCTCTAAAAGCGGGGGGGCCTGATGAGCAGTTCTTC.

V and J are TRBV30 and TRBJ1-5; no clear D gene. The V gene lost 3 bases and the J gene lost 4 bases, with 13 bases spanning the gap. The CDR3 contains 14 residues. In germline, CDR1 is GTSNPN, CDR2 SVGIG (reference sequence). CDR3 nucleotides: TGTGCCTGGAGACCGGACGGCCTGAATCAGCCCCAGCATTTT. Translating gives CAWRPDGLNQPQHF.

The rearrangement joins TRBV7-3 to TRBJ2-1, with D unresolved. Trimming shortened V by 1 base and J by 2 bases, and 9 bases separated the two germline ends. The CDR3 extends over 15 amino acids. The germline V gene has CDR1 SGHTA and CDR2 FQGTGA. The CDR3 here is CASSLRQETYNEQFF. The CDR3 DNA is TGTGCCAGCAGCTTAAGGCAGGAGACCTACAATGAGCAGTTCTTC.

This clone was observed a single time. The J gene is TRBJ1-4, the V gene TRBV11-3, with D possibly matching TRBD1 (5 bases). Looked up from germline, CDR1 is SGHNT and CDR2 is YENEEA. Trimming shortened V by 5 bases and J by 6 bases, and 16 bases separated the two germline ends. The CDR3 sequence is 15 residues long. CDR3: CASSPGRGNDEKLFF. The DNA of the CDR3 is TGTGCCAGCAGCCCAGGGCGGGGAAATGATGAAAAACTGTTTTTT.

The chain employs TRBV30 and TRBJ2-7; D possibly matches TRBD1 or TRBD2 (6 bases each). The CDR3 contains 14 residues. Trimming cost V 2 bases and J 3 bases, with 14 bases left between them. Per germline, CDR1 GTSNPN and CDR2 SVGIG (reference sequence). This CDR3 reads CAWSREGGIYEQYF. DNA of the CDR3: TGTGCCTGGAGTCGAGAGGGGGGTATCTACGAGCAGTACTTC.

The CDR3 sequence is CANPNSRAGANVLTF. DNA of the CDR3: TGTGCCAACCCGAATTCGAGGGCTGGGGCCAACGTCCTGACTTTC. V and J are TRBV5-8 and TRBJ2-6; TRBD2 is a possible D gene (5 bases). Germline-derived CDR1 and CDR2 are SGHTS and YDEGEE. The CDR3 covers 15 residues. V lost 9 bases, J lost 2 bases, and 15 bases lay in between.

The V call is TRBV5-1, the J call TRBJ1-2; D unclear. The V end lost 7 bases, the J end lost 4 bases, and 11 bases lay between the germline ends. There are 12 residues in the CDR3. Germline V gene lookup returns CDR1 SGHRS and CDR2 YFSETQ. DNA for the CDR3: TGCGCCAGCTCCGGAAGCCTCTATGGCTACACCTTC. This sequence encodes CASSGSLYGYTF.

V is TRBV7-3 and J is TRBJ1-2, with D possibly matching TRBD1 (6 bases). Germline V CDR1 and CDR2: SGHTA, FQGTGA. The V end lost 2 bases, the J end lost 8 bases, and 12 bases lay between the germline ends. CDR3 length: 13 amino acids. CDR3 region: CASSLEQGGGYTF. CDR3 sequence (DNA): TGTGCCAGCAGCTTAGAACAGGGAGGGGGCTACACCTTC.

The chain links TRBV28 to TRBJ1-5; D remains ambiguous. CDR3 length: 11 amino acids. CDR1 is MDHEN, CDR2 SYDVKM, per germline. V lost 6 bases to trimming and J lost 6 bases, with 6 bases between them. The CDR3 region has the DNA TGTGCCAGCAGCTCCTCTCAGCCCCAGCATTTT. Its translation: CASSSSQPQHF.

The rearrangement links TRBV28 to TRBJ1-1; a possible D gene is TRBD1 (6 bases). The V gene's germline CDR1 is MDHEN and CDR2 SYDVKM. The length of the CDR3 is 13 residues. Trimming removed 6 bases at V and 1 base at J, with 9 bases between. This chain's CDR3 is CASRPQGNTEAFF. The CDR3 nucleotides are TGTGCCAGCAGGCCACAGGGGAACACTGAAGCTTTCTTT.

The chain couples TRBV28 to TRBJ1-2; D possibly corresponds to TRBD1 (5 bases). Germline CDR1 reads MDHEN; CDR2 reads SYDVKM. This CDR3 comprises 12 residues. V shed 0 bases and J shed 12 bases, with 11 bases lying between them. CDR3 sequence (DNA): TGTGCCAGCAGTTTATGGGGCAGGGAAGACACCTTC. This codes for CASSLWGREDTF.

The chain carries TRBV6-5 and TRBJ1-2; D is unclear. Trimming took off 2 bases at V and 8 bases at J, with 15 bases between the two ends. Looked up from germline, CDR1 is MNHEY and CDR2 is SVGAGI. This CDR3 region has 14 residues. The CDR3 sequence: CASSYLQRAEGYTF. CDR3 DNA sequence: TGTGCCAGCAGTTACCTGCAACGGGCGGAGGGCTACACCTTC.

The chain couples TRBV7-3 to TRBJ2-7; TRBD2 aligns across 8 bases. From germline, CDR1 is SGHTA and CDR2 FQGTGA. The ends lost 5 bases at V and 6 bases at J; junction bases unmatched: 9. The CDR3 loop spans 14 amino acids. DNA of the CDR3: TGTGCCAGCAGCCAATCAGCGGGGGCCCTCGAGCAGTACTTC. This gives the protein CASSQSAGALEQYF.

This chain connects TRBV19 to TRBJ1-2, with a possible D match to TRBD1 (6 bases). The germline V and J ends were trimmed by 8 bases and 4 bases, with 14 bases remaining between them. There are 13 residues in the CDR3. CDR1 and CDR2 from the germline V gene are LNHDA and SQIVND (reference sequence). The DNA for the CDR3 is TGTGCCAGTGGGTACGGGACATCCTATGGCTACACCTTC. It codes for CASGYGTSYGYTF.